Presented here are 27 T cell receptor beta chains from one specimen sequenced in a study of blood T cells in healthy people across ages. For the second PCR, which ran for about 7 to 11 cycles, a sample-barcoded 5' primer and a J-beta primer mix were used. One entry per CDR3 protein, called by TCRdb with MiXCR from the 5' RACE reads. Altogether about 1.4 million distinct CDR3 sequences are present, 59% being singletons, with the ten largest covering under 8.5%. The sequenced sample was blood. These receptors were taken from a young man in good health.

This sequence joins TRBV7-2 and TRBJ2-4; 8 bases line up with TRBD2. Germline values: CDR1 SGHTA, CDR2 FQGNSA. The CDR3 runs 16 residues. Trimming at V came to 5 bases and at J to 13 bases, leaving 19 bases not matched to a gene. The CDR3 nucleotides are TGTGCCAGCAGCCGAGAAGCGGGGGCCTCCTACAATGAGCAGTACTTC. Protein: CASSREAGASYNEQYF.

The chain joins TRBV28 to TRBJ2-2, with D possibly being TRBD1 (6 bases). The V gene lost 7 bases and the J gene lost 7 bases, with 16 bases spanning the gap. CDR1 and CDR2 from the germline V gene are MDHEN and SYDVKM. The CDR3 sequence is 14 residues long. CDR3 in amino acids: CASTLDRRGGELFF. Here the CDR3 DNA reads TGTGCCAGCACCCTGGACAGAAGGGGCGGGGAGCTGTTTTTT. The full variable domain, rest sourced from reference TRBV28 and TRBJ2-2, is DVKVTQSSRYLVKRTGEKVFLECVQDMDHENMFWYRQDPGLGLRLIYFSYDVKMKEKGDIPEGYSVSREKKERFSLILESASTNQTSMYLCASTLDRRGGELFFGEGSRLTVL.

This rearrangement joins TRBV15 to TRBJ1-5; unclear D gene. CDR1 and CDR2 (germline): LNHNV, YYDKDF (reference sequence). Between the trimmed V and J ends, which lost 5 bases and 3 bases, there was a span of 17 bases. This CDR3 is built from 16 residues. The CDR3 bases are TGTGCCACCAGCCCAGAGATGGAGGGTATCAATCAGCCCCAGCATTTT. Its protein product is CATSPEMEGINQPQHF.

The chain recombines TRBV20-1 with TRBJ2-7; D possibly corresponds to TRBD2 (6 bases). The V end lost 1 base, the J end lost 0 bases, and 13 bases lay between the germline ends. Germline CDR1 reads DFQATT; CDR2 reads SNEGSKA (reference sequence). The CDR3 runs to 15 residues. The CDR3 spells CSARAGDAGSYEQYF. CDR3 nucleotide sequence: TGCAGTGCTAGAGCGGGGGACGCGGGCTCCTACGAGCAGTACTTC.

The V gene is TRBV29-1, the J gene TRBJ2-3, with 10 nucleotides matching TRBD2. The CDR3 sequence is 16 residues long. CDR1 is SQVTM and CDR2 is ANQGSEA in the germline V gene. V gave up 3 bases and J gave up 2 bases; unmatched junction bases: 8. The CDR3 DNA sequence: TGCAGCGTTGAGGGGGATCTAGCGGGGGTCACAGATACGCAGTATTTT. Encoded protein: CSVEGDLAGVTDTQYF.

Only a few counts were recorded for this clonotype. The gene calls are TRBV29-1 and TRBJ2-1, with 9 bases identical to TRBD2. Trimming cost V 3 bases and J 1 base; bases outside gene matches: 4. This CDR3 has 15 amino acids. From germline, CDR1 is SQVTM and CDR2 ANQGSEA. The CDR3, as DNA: TGCAGCGTTGACCTTAGCGGGAGATCCTACAATGAGCAGTTCTTC. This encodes CSVDLSGRSYNEQFF.

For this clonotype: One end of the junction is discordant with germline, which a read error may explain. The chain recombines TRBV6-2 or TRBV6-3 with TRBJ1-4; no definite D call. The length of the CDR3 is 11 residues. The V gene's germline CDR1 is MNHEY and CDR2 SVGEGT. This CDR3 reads CASSNSKQLFF. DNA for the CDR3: TGTGCCAGCAGTAACTCGAAGCAACTGTTTTTT.

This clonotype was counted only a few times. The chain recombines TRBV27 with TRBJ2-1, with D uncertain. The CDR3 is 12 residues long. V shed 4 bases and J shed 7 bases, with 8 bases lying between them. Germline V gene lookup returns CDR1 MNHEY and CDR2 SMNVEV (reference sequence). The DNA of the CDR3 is TGTGCCAGCAGTTCTCTGCGAAATGAGCAGTTCTTC. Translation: CASSSLRNEQFF.

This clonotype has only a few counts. CDR3 region: CASSTSGGYTGELFF. The DNA of the CDR3 is TGCGCCAGCAGCACTAGCGGGGGATACACCGGGGAGCTGTTTTTT. The chain recombines TRBV4-1 with TRBJ2-2, with 11 nucleotides matching TRBD2. After removal of 5 bases from V and 3 bases from J, the junction contained 2 bases not matched to a gene. The CDR3 loop spans 15 amino acids. The germline CDR1 and CDR2 sequences are MGHRA and YSYEKL.

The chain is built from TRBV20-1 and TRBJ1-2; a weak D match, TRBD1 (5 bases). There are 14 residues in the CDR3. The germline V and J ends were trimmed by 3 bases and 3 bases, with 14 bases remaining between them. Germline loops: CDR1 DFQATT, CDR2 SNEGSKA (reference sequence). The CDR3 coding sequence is TGCAGTGCTAGTAATCTTTGGGGGGACTATGGCTACACCTTC. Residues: CSASNLWGDYGYTF.

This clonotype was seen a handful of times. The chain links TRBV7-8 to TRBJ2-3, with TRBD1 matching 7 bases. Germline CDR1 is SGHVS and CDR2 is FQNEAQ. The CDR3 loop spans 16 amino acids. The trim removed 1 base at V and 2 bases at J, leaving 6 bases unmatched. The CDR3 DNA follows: TGTGCCAGCAGCTTAGACCGACAGGGCCTCACAGATACGCAGTATTTT. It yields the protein CASSLDRQGLTDTQYF.

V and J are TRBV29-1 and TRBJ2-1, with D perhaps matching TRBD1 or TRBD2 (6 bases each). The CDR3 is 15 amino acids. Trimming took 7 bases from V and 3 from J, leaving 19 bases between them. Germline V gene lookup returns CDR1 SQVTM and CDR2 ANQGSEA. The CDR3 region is CSGSRPGAHYNEQFF. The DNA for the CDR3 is TGCAGCGGCAGTAGGCCGGGGGCACACTACAATGAGCAGTTCTTC.

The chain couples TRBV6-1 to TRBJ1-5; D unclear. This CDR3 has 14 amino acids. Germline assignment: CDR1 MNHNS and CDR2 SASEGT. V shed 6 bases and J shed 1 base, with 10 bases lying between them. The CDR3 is CASRDNGSNQPQHF. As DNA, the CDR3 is TGTGCCAGCAGAGACAATGGAAGCAATCAGCCCCAGCATTTT.

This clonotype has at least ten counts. This CDR3 is CASSLGSGANVLTF. As DNA, the CDR3 is TGTGCCAGCAGCTTGGGCTCTGGGGCCAACGTCCTGACTTTC. This chain links TRBV7-9 with TRBJ2-6; D ambiguous. CDR3 length: 14 residues. Germline V gene data show CDR1 as SEHNR and CDR2 as FQNEAQ (reference sequence). V was trimmed by 3 bases and J by 0 bases, leaving 3 bases between them.

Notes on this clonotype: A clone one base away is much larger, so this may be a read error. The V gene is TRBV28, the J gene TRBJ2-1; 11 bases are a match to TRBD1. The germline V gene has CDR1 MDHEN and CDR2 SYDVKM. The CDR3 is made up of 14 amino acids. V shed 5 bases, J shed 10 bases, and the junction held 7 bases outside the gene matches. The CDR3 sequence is CASSQRTGGYEQFF. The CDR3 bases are TGTGCCAGCAGTCAAAGGACAGGGGGCTACGAGCAGTTCTTC.

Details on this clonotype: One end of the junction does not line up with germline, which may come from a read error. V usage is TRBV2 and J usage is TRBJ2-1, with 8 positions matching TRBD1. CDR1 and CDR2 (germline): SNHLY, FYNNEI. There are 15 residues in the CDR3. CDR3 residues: CASSDDRGIYNEQFF. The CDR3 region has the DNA TGTGCCAGTAGTGATGACAGGGGTATCTACAATGAGCAGTTCTTC.

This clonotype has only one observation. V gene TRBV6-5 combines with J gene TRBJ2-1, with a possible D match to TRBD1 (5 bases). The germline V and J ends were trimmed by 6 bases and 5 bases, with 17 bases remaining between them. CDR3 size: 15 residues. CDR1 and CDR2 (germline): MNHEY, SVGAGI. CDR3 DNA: TGTGCCAGCAGCCCCCTCCAGGGTTACCACAATGAGCAGTTCTTC. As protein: CASSPLQGYHNEQFF.

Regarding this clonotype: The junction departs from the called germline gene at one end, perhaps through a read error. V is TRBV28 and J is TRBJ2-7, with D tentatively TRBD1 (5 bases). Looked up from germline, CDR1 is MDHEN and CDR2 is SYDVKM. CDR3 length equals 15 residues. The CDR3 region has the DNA TGTGTCAGCAGCGAACAGGAACTAAGCTCCTACGAGCAGTACTTC. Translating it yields CVSSEQELSSYEQYF.

The CDR3 DNA reads as TGTGCCAGCAGTTACCTAAGGCGGGACCTAATCATTACCGGGGAGCTGTTTTTT. It encodes CASSYLRRDLIITGELFF. The V call is TRBV6-2 or TRBV6-3, the J call TRBJ2-2; D possibly corresponds to TRBD2 (6 bases). The germline gives CDR1 MNHEY, CDR2 SVGEGT. The ends were cut back, 2 bases at V and 5 bases at J, with 21 bases in the middle. This CDR3 is 18 amino acids long.

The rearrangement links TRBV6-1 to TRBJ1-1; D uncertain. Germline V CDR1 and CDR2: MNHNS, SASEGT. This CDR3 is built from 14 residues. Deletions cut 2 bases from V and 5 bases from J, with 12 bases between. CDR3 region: CASSENGSGTEAFF. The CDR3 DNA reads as TGTGCCAGCAGTGAAAACGGTAGTGGGACTGAAGCTTTCTTT.

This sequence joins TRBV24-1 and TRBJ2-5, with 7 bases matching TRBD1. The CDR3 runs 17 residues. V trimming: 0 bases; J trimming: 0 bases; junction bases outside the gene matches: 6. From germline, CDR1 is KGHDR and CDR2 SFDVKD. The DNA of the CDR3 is TGTGCCACCAGTGATTTGTTACAGGACAGGAACCAAGAGACCCAGTACTTC. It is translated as CATSDLLQDRNQETQYF.

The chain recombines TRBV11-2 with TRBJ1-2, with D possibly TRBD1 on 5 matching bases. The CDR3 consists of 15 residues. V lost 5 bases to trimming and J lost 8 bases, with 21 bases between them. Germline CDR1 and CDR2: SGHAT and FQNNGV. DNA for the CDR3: TGTGCCAGCAGCCCGGAATGGGGCCCAAGTCGGGGCTACACCTTC. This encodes CASSPEWGPSRGYTF.

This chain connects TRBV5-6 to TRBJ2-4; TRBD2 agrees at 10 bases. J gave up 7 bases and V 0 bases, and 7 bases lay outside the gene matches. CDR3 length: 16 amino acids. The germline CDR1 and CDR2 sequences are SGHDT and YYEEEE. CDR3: CASSLGLSGRANIQYF. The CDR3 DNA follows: TGTGCCAGCAGCTTGGGCCTAAGCGGGAGGGCGAACATTCAGTACTTC.

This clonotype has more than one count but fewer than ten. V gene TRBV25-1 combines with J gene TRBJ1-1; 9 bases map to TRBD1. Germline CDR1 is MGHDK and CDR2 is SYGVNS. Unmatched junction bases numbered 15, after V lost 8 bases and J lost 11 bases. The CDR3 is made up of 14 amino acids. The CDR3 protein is CASEPISRDRAAFF. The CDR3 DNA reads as TGTGCCAGCGAACCCATCTCCAGGGACAGGGCCGCTTTCTTT.

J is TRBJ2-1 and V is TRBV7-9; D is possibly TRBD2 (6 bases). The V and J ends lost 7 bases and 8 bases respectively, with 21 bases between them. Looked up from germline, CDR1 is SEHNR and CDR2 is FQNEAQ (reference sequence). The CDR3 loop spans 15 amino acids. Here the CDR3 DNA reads TGTGCCAGCAACCCCGGGCAATGGAGGGATTATGAGCAGTTCTTC. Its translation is CASNPGQWRDYEQFF.

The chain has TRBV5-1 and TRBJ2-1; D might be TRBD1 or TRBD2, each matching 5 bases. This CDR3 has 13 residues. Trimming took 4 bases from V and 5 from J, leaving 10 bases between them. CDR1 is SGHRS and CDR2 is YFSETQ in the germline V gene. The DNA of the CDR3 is TGCGCCAGCAGCGGGGTGGGGGACAATGAGCAGTTCTTC. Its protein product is CASSGVGDNEQFF.

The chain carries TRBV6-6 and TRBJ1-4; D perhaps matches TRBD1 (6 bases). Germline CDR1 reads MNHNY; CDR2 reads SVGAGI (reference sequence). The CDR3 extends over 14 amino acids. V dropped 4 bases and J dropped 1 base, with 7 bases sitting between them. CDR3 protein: CASSSQGTNEKLFF. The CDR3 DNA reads TGTGCCAGCAGTTCACAGGGAACTAATGAAAAACTGTTTTTT.